Listed below are T cell receptor beta chains from one sample, sequenced in a study of human T cells and chemical hapten exposure. TCRdb reanalysed the RACE reads using MiXCR and keeps one entry per CDR3 protein. The table has approximately 110,000 distinct CDR3 sequences, about a tenth seen once. The sequencing used whole blood, collected in connection with sensitization to the hapten diphenylcyclopropenone (DPC). These receptors came from a woman aged 35 to 49 with alopecia areata. Some clones in this sample may be carry-over from other donors' samples. The CDR3 runs from the conserved cysteine through the conserved F or W.

V: TRBV6-6; J: TRBJ1-2; CDR3: CASSYGSTNYGYTF
V: TRBV5-1; J: TRBJ1-1; CDR3: CASSLFSGDTEAFF
V: TRBV29-1; J: TRBJ2-4; CDR3: CSVETGGKNIQYF
V: TRBV3-1; J: TRBJ1-3; CDR3: CASSPGNTIYF
V: TRBV5-1; J: TRBJ2-5; CDR3: CASSFSQETQYF
V: TRBV7-9; J: TRBJ2-7; CDR3: CASSRDGPVEQYF
V: TRBV7-9; J: TRBJ2-2; CDR3: CASSKNRDTGELFF
V: TRBV11-3; J: TRBJ2-7; CDR3: CASSLGGPSPHEQYF
V: TRBV29-1; J: TRBJ2-7; CDR3: CSVDLFYEQYF
V: TRBV28; J: TRBJ1-6; CDR3: CASSSPTGAGNSPLHF
V: TRBV20-1; J: TRBJ2-5; CDR3: CSASGGRETQYF
V: TRBV27; J: TRBJ1-2; CDR3: CASSYRSSYGYTF
V: TRBV11-2; J: TRBJ1-2; CDR3: CATRPITGYSAYGYTF
V: TRBV5-1; J: TRBJ2-7; CDR3: CASSRGDRYEQYF
V: TRBV19; J: TRBJ2-7; CDR3: CASSIEAGGMYSYEQYF
V: TRBV29-1; J: TRBJ1-1; CDR3: CSVALAGSGNTEAFF
V: TRBV7-8; J: TRBJ2-2; CDR3: CASSLGTGRTGELFF
V: TRBV20-1; J: TRBJ2-7; CDR3: CSAWTAPYEQYF
V: TRBV6-6; J: TRBJ2-2; CDR3: CASSPVMTGELFF
V: TRBV27; J: TRBJ1-2; CDR3: CASSFKGNYGYTF
V: TRBV20-1; J: TRBJ2-7; CDR3: CSVRSTNSYEQYF
V: TRBV15; J: TRBJ2-1; CDR3: CATSARDFEQFF
V: TRBV12-3/TRBV12-4; J: TRBJ2-7; CDR3: CASSLTSGAAYEQYF
V: TRBV20-1; J: TRBJ1-2; CDR3: CSARDQREGGAYGYTF
V: TRBV10-3; J: TRBJ1-4; CDR3: CAISGQQNEKLFF
V: TRBV28; J: TRBJ1-3; CDR3: CASSPSPWGLGENTIYF
V: TRBV6-1; J: TRBJ2-3; CDR3: CAGGFSTQYF
V: TRBV6-2/TRBV6-3; J: TRBJ2-5; CDR3: CASSLASGGPRETQYF